Below, 10 T cell receptor beta chains from the same sample are listed, as sequenced in a study of type 1 and type 2 diabetes patients. Amplification started from genomic DNA. A primer set of 30 forward and 13 reverse primers amplified the CDR3. MiXCR, applied by TCRdb to the multiplex PCR reads, yields one record per CDR3 protein. Counted here are 250,000 or so distinct CDR3 sequences, approximately 50% occurring once; the ten biggest clones make up approximately 15%. The sequencing input was peripheral blood mononuclear cells (PBMCs). The receptors originated from a man aged 18 to 29 with type 2 diabetes.

The chain links TRBV19 to TRBJ2-3; 7 bases fit TRBD2. CDR3 length: 14 amino acids. Germline V lookup: CDR1 LNHDA, CDR2 SQIVND (reference sequence). V was clipped by 9 bases and J by 1 base; unmatched bases: 7. The CDR3 region has the DNA TGTGCCAGCCTAGAGCGGGGCCGCACAGATACGCAGTATTTT. This translates into CASLERGRTDTQYF.

The chain uses TRBV12-3 or TRBV12-4 and TRBJ2-1, with 10 nucleotides matching TRBD2. The CDR3 extends over 15 amino acids. The J segment lost 9 bases and the V segment lost 5 bases, leaving 10 bases of the junction unmatched. CDR3 in amino acids: CASSPPSGGAGEQFF. The CDR3 DNA sequence: TGTGCCAGCAGTCCCCCCAGCGGGGGGGCCGGTGAGCAGTTCTTC.

The chain has TRBV7-3 and TRBJ1-2; 7 bases are a match to TRBD1. The CDR3 length is 14 residues. Germline CDR1 is SGHTA and CDR2 is FQGTGA. V shed 5 bases, J shed 8 bases, and the junction held 11 bases outside the gene matches. This CDR3 is CASSHPPTGVGYTF. CDR3 nucleotide sequence: TGTGCCAGCAGCCACCCTCCCACAGGGGTAGGCTACACCTTC.

This chain uses TRBV5-1 with TRBJ2-3; tentatively, D is TRBD2 (6 bases). Germline V gives CDR1 SGHRS, CDR2 YFSETQ. This CDR3 region has 16 residues. V lost 4 bases to trimming and J lost 0 bases, with 15 bases between them. The CDR3: CASSQGRLASTDTQYF. In DNA form, the CDR3 reads TGCGCCAGCAGCCAAGGTCGGCTAGCGAGCACAGATACGCAGTATTTT.

The V call is TRBV5-1, the J call TRBJ2-3; TRBD2 matches at 8 bases. J was trimmed by 4 bases and V by 0 bases; bases with no gene match: 7. The CDR3 has 16 amino acids. Germline CDR1 is SGHRS and CDR2 is YFSETQ. CDR3 DNA sequence: TGCGCCAGCAGCTTGGCGACGGGAGGGATTGCAGATACGCAGTATTTT. This translates into CASSLATGGIADTQYF.

This clonotype was counted ten times or more. The chain is built from TRBV2 and TRBJ2-7, with D hard to call. Trimming removed 5 bases at V and 2 bases at J, with 13 bases between. CDR3 size: 14 residues. Germline assignment: CDR1 SNHLY and CDR2 FYNNEI. The CDR3 sequence is CASSLQGATYEQYF. Written as DNA, the CDR3 is TGTGCCAGCAGTCTGCAAGGTGCCACCTACGAGCAGTACTTC.

This clonotype was seen a handful of times. The V and J genes are TRBV7-2 and TRBJ1-1; a weak D match, TRBD1 (6 bases). Germline CDR1 and CDR2: SGHTA and FQGNSA. Trimming cost V 5 bases and J 5 bases, with 15 bases left between them. This CDR3 spans 14 amino acids. This chain's CDR3 is CASSIKTGTTEAFF. CDR3 nucleotides: TGTGCCAGCAGCATAAAGACAGGCACTACTGAAGCTTTCTTT.

The V call is TRBV10-1, the J call TRBJ2-1, with D hard to call. This CDR3 has 11 residues. V was cut by 8 bases and J by 6 bases, with 8 bases left in between. The V gene's germline CDR1 is WNHNN and CDR2 SYGVQD (reference sequence). CDR3 amino acids: CASVGRNEQFF. In DNA form, the CDR3 reads TGCGCCAGCGTGGGTCGCAATGAGCAGTTCTTC.

The genes are TRBV7-8 and TRBJ1-6; D unresolved. Trimming stripped 5 bases from V and 8 bases from J, with 16 bases between. The CDR3 runs to 15 residues. Germline V gives CDR1 SGHVS, CDR2 FQNEAQ. Here the CDR3 reads CASSPGQPRDSPLHF. CDR3 in DNA: TGTGCCAGCAGCCCTGGGCAGCCAAGGGATTCACCCCTCCACTTT.

The chain joins TRBV19 to TRBJ1-5, with TRBD1 as a possible D gene (6 bases). Trimming took 8 bases from V and 0 from J, leaving 11 bases between them. The germline V gene has CDR1 LNHDA and CDR2 SQIVND (reference sequence). The length of the CDR3 is 14 residues. CDR3 protein: CASATGNSNQPQHF. CDR3 sequence (DNA): TGTGCCAGTGCGACAGGAAATAGCAATCAGCCCCAGCATTTT.